Shown below are 9 T cell receptor beta chains from a single sample sequenced in a study of blood T cell repertoires in COVID-19. Clones were read by immunoSEQ multiplex PCR, and TCRdb kept only the in-frame ones, dropping some. The profile shows more than 250,000 clones, approximately 78% of them singletons. Sequences were obtained from PBMCs or T cells enriched from blood (not recorded which). These receptors all stem from a man aged 35 to 55 who had been exposed to COVID-19.

This chain links TRBV6-5 with TRBJ1-4, with unresolved D. This CDR3 is 13 amino acids long. The ends were cut back, 9 bases at V and 4 bases at J, with 12 bases in the middle. The V gene's germline CDR1 is MNHEY and CDR2 SVGAGI. The CDR3 DNA follows: TGTGCCAGGCCTAACCTAGGTAATGAAAAACTGTTTTTT. Translation: CARPNLGNEKLFF.

The rearrangement uses TRBV12-3 or TRBV12-4 and TRBJ1-6; D is unclear. CDR3 size: 12 residues. V lost 6 bases and J lost 7, with 7 bases in between. CDR3 sequence (DNA): TGTGCCAGCAGCCCTACCAATTCACCCCTCCACTTT. Encoded protein: CASSPTNSPLHF.

Only a few counts were recorded for this clone. V gene TRBV5-1 combines with J gene TRBJ1-3, with 10 bases fitting TRBD1. The CDR3 has 21 residues. V was pared by 3 bases and J by 1 base, with 19 bases of the junction left unmatched. Germline V gives CDR1 SGHRS, CDR2 YFSETQ. The CDR3 nucleotides are TGCGCCAGCAGCTACCAAATATCGGGACAGGGGAGAAGGCCATCTGGAAACACCATATATTTT. This sequence encodes CASSYQISGQGRRPSGNTIYF.

This clone was seen only once. V usage is TRBV30 and J usage is TRBJ2-1, with TRBD2 identical over 10 bases. The CDR3 spans 13 residues. The trim removed 2 bases at V and 9 bases at J, leaving 4 bases unmatched. Germline V lookup: CDR1 GTSNPN, CDR2 SVGIG (reference sequence). Here the CDR3 reads CAWSLSGGGEQFF. CDR3 in DNA: TGTGCCTGGAGTCTAAGCGGGGGGGGTGAGCAGTTCTTC.

This chain joins TRBV6-4 and TRBJ2-5; TRBD1 is a possible D gene (6 bases). CDR1 is MRHNA and CDR2 is SNTAGT in the germline V gene. Trimming stripped 5 bases from V and 5 bases from J, with 12 bases between. The CDR3 extends over 13 amino acids. CDR3 sequence reads: CASSQGGGETQYF. As DNA, the CDR3 is TGTGCCAGCAGTCAAGGGGGTGGGGAGACCCAGTACTTC.

This chain uses TRBV10-1 with TRBJ2-3; a weak D match, TRBD1 (5 bases). Germline CDR1 WNHNN, CDR2 SYGVQD (reference sequence). Deletions cut 0 bases from V and 2 bases from J, with 12 bases between. The CDR3 runs to 16 residues. The CDR3 loop is CASSESTTESTDTQYF. CDR3 coding DNA: TGCGCCAGCAGTGAGTCGACGACAGAATCCACAGATACGCAGTATTTT.

This clone was counted a single time. The rearrangement uses TRBV13 and TRBJ2-7; 7 nucleotides agree with TRBD2. The CDR3 is 15 residues long. From germline, CDR1 is PRHDT and CDR2 FYEKMQ (reference sequence). The J segment lost 4 bases and the V segment lost 4 bases, leaving 10 bases of the junction unmatched. The CDR3 bases are TGTGCCAGCAGCTCTGGACTAGTAACGGCGTACGAGCAGTACTTC. This gives the protein CASSSGLVTAYEQYF.

The V call is TRBV7-9, the J call TRBJ1-3; unclear D gene. Germline V gene sequence: CDR1 SEHNR, CDR2 FQNEAQ (reference sequence). The V gene lost 7 bases and the J gene lost 0 bases, with 13 bases spanning the gap. CDR3 size: 15 residues. This chain's CDR3 is CASTKWFSSGNTIYF. The CDR3 DNA is TGTGCCAGCACCAAATGGTTTAGCTCTGGAAACACCATATATTTT. Using reference TRBV7-9 and TRBJ1-3 for the parts outside the CDR3, the full variable domain is DTGVSQNPRHKITKRGQNVTFRCDPISEHNRLYWYRQTLGQGPEFLTYFQNEAQLEKSRLLSDRFSAERPKGSFSTLEIQRTEQGDSAMYLCASTKWFSSGNTIYFGEGSWLTVV.

The chain employs TRBV7-8 and TRBJ2-1, with 14 bases fitting TRBD2. Germline-derived CDR1 and CDR2 are SGHVS and FQNEAQ. The CDR3 contains 15 residues. The ends lost 8 bases at V and 8 bases at J; junction bases unmatched: 8. The CDR3 region has the DNA TGTGCCAGCTATGGACTAGCGGGAGGTCGTCATGAGCAGTTCTTC. This gives the protein CASYGLAGGRHEQFF.